These T cell receptor beta chains were read from a single sample in a study of blood T cell repertoires in COVID-19. TCRdb's table, derived via immunoSEQ multiplex PCR, lists solely in-frame clones and lacks some. This sample has about 130,000 clones, with about 74% found just once. The source material was peripheral blood. The receptors shown here come from a man between 60 and 75 years old with acute or convalescent COVID-19. Both conserved end residues are part of each CDR3. A D gene is named only where the DNA matches it firmly. Not all rows give a size; the values are once, few, many and, for expanded clones, a class.

>TRBV24-1|NA|TRBJ2-3|NA
CATSDNRGLSTDTQYF
TGTGCCACCAGTGACAATAGGGGGTTAAGTACAGATACGCAGTATTTT
>TRBV6-5|TRBD1|TRBJ1-6|NA
CASSYQGVNSPLHF
TGTGCCAGCAGTTATCAGGGGGTTAATTCACCCCTCCACTTT
>TRBV18|NA|TRBJ1-1|NA
CASSSGVGTEAFF
TGTGCCAGCTCATCAGGGGTGGGGACTGAAGCTTTCTTT
>TRBV30|NA|TRBJ1-1|NA
CAWNGQLNTEAFF
TGTGCCTGGAATGGACAGTTGAACACTGAAGCTTTCTTT
>TRBV5-6|NA|TRBJ2-7|NA
CASSPPGRRRDEQYF
TGTGCCAGCAGCCCCCCGGGGCGGCGGAGGGACGAGCAGTACTTC
>TRBV9|TRBD1|TRBJ2-7|NA
CASSGGQGGEQYF
TGTGCCAGCAGCGGGGGACAGGGCGGCGAGCAGTACTTC
>TRBV5-1|NA|TRBJ1-1|NA
CASSWGVDAEAFF
TGCGCCAGCAGCTGGGGGGTGGATGCTGAAGCTTTCTTT
>TRBV19|NA|TRBJ1-2|few
CASTPRGNYGYTF
TGTGCCAGTACCCCGAGGGGGAACTATGGCTACACCTTC
>TRBV28|TRBD1|TRBJ1-5|NA
CASSLIQGVIRSNQPQHF
TGTGCCAGCAGTTTGATACAGGGGGTTATTCGGAGCAATCAGCCCCAGCATTTT
>TRBV2|TRBD1|TRBJ2-7|NA
CASSDGTAGEQYF
TGTGCCAGCAGTGATGGGACAGCCGGCGAGCAGTACTTC